This TCR beta chain was identified during a study of blood T cells in healthy people across ages. For the study at large: There was about one barcoded beta molecule captured by template switching per two T cells. General study results and limits: Total diversity from one million sequenced T cells was likely underestimated.

The donors, aged 6 to 90, were healthy Caucasians from Russia. It was with a sample-barcoded 5' primer and a J-beta primer mix that a second PCR of roughly 6 to 12 cycles was run. A 12-random-nucleotide template-switch adaptor tagged each cDNA molecule. MiXCR, run by TCRdb on the 5' RACE reads, gives a single entry per CDR3 protein. The table has approximately 790,000 distinct CDR3 sequences, around two thirds seen once. From germline, CDR1 is SGDLS and CDR2 YYNGEE. CDR3 size: 13 residues. As to this clonotype: Its antigen is still unknown. The germline gene is not matched at one end of the junction; a read error may be the cause.

The sequenced material came from blood. The receptor's source is a man younger than 40 in good health. The chain links TRBV9 to TRBJ2-5, with D tentatively TRBD2 (5 bases). The CDR3: CASSVDPVETQYF. CDR3 nucleotides: TGTGCCAGTAGCGTTGACCCCGTAGAGACCCAGTACTTC.